The clone carrying this T cell receptor (beta chain) was counted between two and nine times. No antigen is known for it. CDR1 is SGHAT and CDR2 is FQNNGV in the germline V gene. Trimming shortened V by 0 bases and J by 0 bases, and 9 bases separated the two germline ends. The CDR3 totals 17 residues. Patients with ophthalmopathy all had a Clinical Activity Score of at least 3, a NOSPECS grade of at least 4 and duration under 3 months. Patients were excluded because of uncontrolled infection, other autoimmune disease, pregnancy or lactation. TCR beta CDR3 region amplification was performed from RNA transcripts. First-round RT-PCR of the TCR CDR3 relied on the HTBI primer set. TCRdb re-called the multiplex PCR reads with MiXCR, one entry per CDR3 protein. Of over 250,000 distinct CDR3 sequences in the sample, around 20% are singletons; the top ten hold about 60%. The data stem from a study of T cells in Graves' hyperthyroidism and ophthalmopathy. Study-wide points: Most clonotypes expanded in thyroid above 0.001 were likewise present in blood.

The chain recombines TRBV11-2 with TRBJ1-6; D gene uncertain. The receptor comes from a young man with Graves' ophthalmopathy. Source material: blood. The CDR3 DNA sequence: TGTGCCAGCAGCTTAGATCCCCTGAGCTCCTATAATTCACCCCTCCACTTT. Its translation is CASSLDPLSSYNSPLHF. The full variable domain, its missing parts supplied by reference TRBV11-2 and TRBJ1-6, is EAGVAQSPRYKIIEKRQSVAFWCNPISGHATLYWYQQILGQGPKLLIQFQNNGVVDDSQLPKDRFSAERLKGVDSTLKIQPAKLEDSAVYLCASSLDPLSSYNSPLHFGNGTRLTVT.